This T cell receptor (beta chain) is drawn from a study of early T cells in non-severe SARS-CoV-2 infection. Overall study: Sequencing of bulk RNA from unsorted whole blood was done, without chain pairing.

Unique molecular identifiers were affixed to single, distinct cDNA molecules. One entry per CDR3 protein results from TCRdb running MiXCR on the 5' RACE reads. The sample shows 37,000 or so distinct CDR3 sequences, 5% to 6.5% of them seen only once. Trimming stripped 3 bases from V and 0 bases from J, with 9 bases between. Germline V gene sequence: CDR1 SEHNR, CDR2 FQNEAQ (reference sequence). The CDR3 totals 15 residues. In this sample, this clonotype turned up many times. Antigen: not known. General study points: Anti-spike CD8 responses were favored in VDJdb matching, and private and CD4 specificities were missed.

This receptor was taken from an adult who was a healthcare worker with PCR-confirmed SARS-CoV-2 infection or an uninfected control (not recorded which). The V gene is TRBV7-9, the J gene TRBJ1-3; D possibly corresponds to TRBD1 (5 bases). The specimen was whole blood. DNA of the CDR3: TGTGCCAGCAGCTTGGGGGGATTCTCTGGAAACACCATATATTTT. This encodes CASSLGGFSGNTIYF. Based on the CDR3 plus reference TRBV7-9 and TRBJ1-3, the full variable domain is DTGVSQNPRHKITKRGQNVTFRCDPISEHNRLYWYRQTLGQGPEFLTYFQNEAQLEKSRLLSDRFSAERPKGSFSTLEIQRTEQGDSAMYLCASSLGGFSGNTIYFGEGSWLTVV.